This TCR beta chain is drawn from a study of shared clonotypes between healthy human individuals. Across the whole study: Serving as donors were a couple of women and a few men, whose ages spanned 18 to 49. Per donor, three plates held CD4 naive cells, three held CD4 memory, two held CD8 naive and one held CD8 memory.

The V end was cut by 5 bases, the J end by 6 bases, with 17 bases between. This CDR3 region has 15 residues. Germline V gene data show CDR1 as MDHEN and CDR2 as SYDVKM. Whole-study results and caveats: Few donors limited the genetic and exposure-history diversity represented.

As for this clone: What it binds is unknown.

TCRdb keeps only in-frame clones here, not all; method: immunoSEQ multiplex PCR. The profile shows 1 million to 1.2 million clones, about 72% of them singletons. The TCR sequence derives from a man aged 18 to 29 in good health. Some clones in this sample may be carry-over from other donors' samples. The source material was memory CD4+ T cells from PBMCs. Specified subset: CD45RA-negative fraction. The gene calls are TRBV28 and TRBJ2-1; TRBD1 might be the D (6 bases). The CDR3, as DNA: TGTGCCAGCAGTCCACCCAACAGGGTTGGCAATGAGCAGTTCTTC. This encodes CASSPPNRVGNEQFF.